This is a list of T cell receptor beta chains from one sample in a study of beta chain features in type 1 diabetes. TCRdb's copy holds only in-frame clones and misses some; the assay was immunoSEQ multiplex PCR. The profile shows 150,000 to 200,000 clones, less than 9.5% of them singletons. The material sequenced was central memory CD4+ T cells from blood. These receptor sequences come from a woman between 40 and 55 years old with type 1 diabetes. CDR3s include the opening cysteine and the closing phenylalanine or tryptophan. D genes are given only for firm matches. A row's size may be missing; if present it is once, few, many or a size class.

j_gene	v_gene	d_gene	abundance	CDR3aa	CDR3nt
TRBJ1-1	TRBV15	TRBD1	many	CATVRDRQHHEAFF	TGTGCCACCGTCCGGGACAGGCAACACCATGAAGCTTTCTTT
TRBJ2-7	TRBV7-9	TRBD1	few	CASSPNIQGQQYF	TGTGCCAGCAGCCCGAACATACAGGGGCAGCAGTACTTC
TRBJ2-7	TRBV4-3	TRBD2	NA	CASSQDIQAGGPYEQYF	TGCGCCAGCAGCCAAGATATCCAAGCGGGGGGTCCCTACGAGCAGTACTTC
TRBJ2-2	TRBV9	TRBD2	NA	CASSLMMGGLAGGTGELFF	TGTGCCAGCAGCCTCATGATGGGGGGACTAGCGGGGGGAACCGGGGAGCTGTTTTTT
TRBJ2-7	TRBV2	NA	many	CASSRILESEQYF	TGTGCCAGCAGTCGAATCCTTGAGAGCGAGCAGTACTTC
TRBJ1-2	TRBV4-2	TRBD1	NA	CASSPPQGSSTNYGYTF	TGTGCCAGCAGCCCCCCACAGGGGTCCTCTACTAACTATGGCTACACCTTC
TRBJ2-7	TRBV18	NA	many	CASSPSPDSYEQYF	TGTGCCAGCTCACCATCGCCAGACTCCTACGAGCAGTACTTC
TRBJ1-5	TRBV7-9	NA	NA	CASSINNQPQHF	TGTGCCAGCAGCATAAATAATCAGCCCCAGCATTTT
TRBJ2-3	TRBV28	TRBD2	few	CASSLASGGVDTQYF	TGTGCCAGCAGTTTGGCGAGCGGGGGGGTTGATACGCAGTATTTT
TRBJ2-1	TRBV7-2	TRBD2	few	CASSLLAGIGDEQFF	TGTGCCAGCAGCTTGTTAGCGGGAATAGGCGATGAGCAGTTCTTC
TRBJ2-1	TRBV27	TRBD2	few	CASSTPSGRPYNEQFF	TGTGCCAGCAGTACCCCTAGCGGGAGACCCTACAATGAGCAGTTCTTC
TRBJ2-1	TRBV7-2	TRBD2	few	CASRSPRGGNEQFF	TGTGCCAGCAGAAGTCCGCGGGGGGGCAATGAGCAGTTCTTC
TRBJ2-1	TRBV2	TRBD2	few	CASRDVSAGGYNEQFF	TGTGCCAGCAGGGATGTTTCGGCGGGGGGGTACAATGAGCAGTTCTTC
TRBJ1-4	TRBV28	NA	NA	CASSSGQRGEKLFF	TGTGCCAGCAGTTCCGGACAGCGTGGGGAAAAACTGTTTTTT
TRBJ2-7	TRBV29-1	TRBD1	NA	CSARTGYDDEQYF	TGCAGCGCTAGGACAGGGTATGACGACGAGCAGTACTTC
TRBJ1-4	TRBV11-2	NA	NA	CASSLDRHSEKLFF	TGTGCCAGCAGCTTAGATCGGCACAGTGAAAAACTGTTTTTT
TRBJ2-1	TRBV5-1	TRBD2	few	CASSPAGGSYNEQFF	TGCGCCAGCAGCCCAGCGGGAGGGTCCTACAATGAGCAGTTCTTC
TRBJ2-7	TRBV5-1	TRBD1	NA	CASSAGTGGREQYF	TGCGCCAGCAGCGCCGGGACAGGGGGCCGGGAGCAGTACTTC
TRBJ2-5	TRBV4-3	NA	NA	CASSTEGAKETQYF	TGCGCCAGCAGCACGGAGGGGGCGAAAGAGACCCAGTACTTC
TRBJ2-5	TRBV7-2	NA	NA	CASSLASGTEGTQYF	TGTGCCAGCAGCTTAGCTAGCGGGACAGAGGGGACCCAGTACTTC
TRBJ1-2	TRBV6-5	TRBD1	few	CASLSLGQGNYGYTF	TGTGCCAGCCTGTCCCTGGGACAGGGGAACTATGGCTACACCTTC
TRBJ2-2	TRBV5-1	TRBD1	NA	CASSDRGANTGELFF	TGCGCCAGTAGCGACAGGGGGGCGAACACCGGGGAGCTGTTTTTT
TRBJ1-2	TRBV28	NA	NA	CASSSRGGARNGYTF	TGTGCCAGCAGCTCCCGGGGGGGTGCTAGGAATGGCTACACCTTC
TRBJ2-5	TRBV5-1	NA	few	CASSPGVQGETQYF	TGCGCCAGCAGTCCCGGGGTCCAGGGGGAGACCCAGTACTTC
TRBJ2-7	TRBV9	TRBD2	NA	CASSVGGLAYEQYF	TGTGCCAGCAGCGTAGGAGGACTAGCCTACGAGCAGTACTTC
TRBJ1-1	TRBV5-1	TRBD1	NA	CASSPGGVGTEAFF	TGCGCCAGCAGCCCAGGGGGCGTAGGGACTGAAGCTTTCTTT
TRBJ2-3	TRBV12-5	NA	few	CASGSYLDTQYF	TGTGCTAGTGGTTCCTACCTCGATACGCAGTATTTT
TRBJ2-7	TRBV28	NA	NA	CATSDGIYEQYF	TGTGCCACCTCGGACGGGATCTACGAGCAGTACTTC
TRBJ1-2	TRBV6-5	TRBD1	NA	CASSPRTGNNYGYTF	TGTGCCAGCAGCCCCCGGACAGGAAATAACTATGGCTACACCTTC
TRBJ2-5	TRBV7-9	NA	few	CASSAGTLMETQYF	TGTGCCAGCAGTGCCGGGACTTTAATGGAGACCCAGTACTTC